Each of the 12 T cell receptor beta chains below was sequenced from the same sample in a study of T cell repertoires in cytomegalovirus infection. TCRdb reprocessed the reads via MiXCR and lists one record per CDR3 protein. Of more than 500,000 distinct CDR3 sequences listed, 15% to 20% were seen once; the top ten hold around 25%. Source material: CD8+ T cells from PBMCs. These receptors all come from a human donor in good health (CMV status not recorded). Some clones in this sample may be carry-over from other donors' samples.

Concerning this clonotype itself: A much larger clone lies a single base off, so this may be a read error. The V gene is TRBV27, the J gene TRBJ1-1, with D tentatively TRBD1 (5 bases). The CDR3 has 13 amino acids. Germline CDR1 MNHEY, CDR2 SMNVEV (reference sequence). CDR3 in DNA: TGTGCCAGCAGTTTACGCGGGGGACCTGAAGATTTCTTT. Its translation is CASSLRGGPEDFF.

The rearrangement links TRBV9 to TRBJ2-1; perhaps TRBD2 as D (6 bases). Germline CDR1 SGDLS, CDR2 YYNGEE. V lost 4 bases, J lost 5 bases, and 16 bases lay in between. The CDR3 has 15 residues. The CDR3 loop reads CASSRLASSHNEQFF. CDR3 sequence (DNA): TGTGCCAGCAGCCGTCTAGCGTCTTCGCACAATGAGCAGTTCTTC. The full variable domain, completed using reference TRBV9 and TRBJ2-1, is DSGVTQTPKHLITATGQRVTLRCSPRSGDLSVYWYQQSLDQGLQFLIQYYNGEERAKGNILERFSAQQFPDLHSELNLSSLELGDSALYFCASSRLASSHNEQFFGPGTRLTVL.

This rearrangement joins TRBV28 to TRBJ1-4; D unclear. The V gene lost 3 bases and the J gene lost 8 bases, with 13 bases spanning the gap. The CDR3 has 14 amino acids. The germline CDR1 and CDR2 sequences are MDHEN and SYDVKM. CDR3 sequence reads: CASSLPPRAEKLFF. The CDR3 region has the DNA TGTGCCAGCAGTTTGCCCCCGAGGGCAGAAAAACTGTTTTTT.

This clonotype was counted a few times. The genes are TRBV5-1 and TRBJ2-7; 8 nucleotides line up with TRBD1. The CDR3 contains 15 residues. Trimming at V came to 1 base and at J to 1 base, leaving 4 bases not matched to a gene. Germline CDR1 and CDR2: SGHRS and YFSETQ. CDR3 amino acids: CASSLSQGASYEQYF. The CDR3, as DNA: TGCGCCAGCAGCTTGAGCCAGGGGGCATCCTACGAGCAGTACTTC.

The CDR3 loop is CASSLKGEGKNIQYF. CDR3 bases: TGCGCCAGCAGCTTGAAAGGAGAAGGCAAAAACATTCAGTACTTC. The chain employs TRBV5-1 and TRBJ2-4; D uncertain. This CDR3 has 15 residues. V was cut by 1 base and J by 3 bases, with 11 bases left in between. Germline-derived CDR1 and CDR2 are SGHRS and YFSETQ.

V usage is TRBV6-4 and J usage is TRBJ2-3; D perhaps matches TRBD2 (5 bases). Germline V gives CDR1 MRHNA, CDR2 SNTAGT. The CDR3 runs 14 residues. Deletions cut 6 bases from V and 5 bases from J, with 15 bases between. The CDR3 DNA is TGTGCCAGCAGCGACCTAGGAGGCGGAGATACGCAGTATTTT. The encoded protein is CASSDLGGGDTQYF.

This clonotype was recorded only once. V is TRBV24-1 and J is TRBJ2-1; the D is unclear. Trimming stripped 5 bases from V and 9 bases from J, with 10 bases between. Germline assignment: CDR1 KGHDR and CDR2 SFDVKD. The CDR3 totals 12 residues. The CDR3 DNA follows: TGTGCCACCAGTGGCCAGCCCCGTGAGCAGTTCTTC. Protein: CATSGQPREQFF.

A remark on this clonotype: One base away lies a much larger clone, so this may be a sequencing read error. The CDR3 region is CASSPGTWNTIYF. The CDR3 nucleotides read TGTGCCAGCAGTCCCGGCACCTGGAACACCATATATTTT. This sequence joins TRBV27 and TRBJ1-3, with no clear D. The germline gives CDR1 MNHEY, CDR2 SMNVEV (reference sequence). Between the trimmed V and J ends, which lost 5 bases and 7 bases, there was a span of 12 bases. The CDR3 is 13 residues long.

This clonotype was seen repeatedly, ten times or more. The chain uses TRBV7-6 and TRBJ2-1; no definite D call. V lost 2 bases and J lost 2, with 13 bases in between. Germline V gives CDR1 SGHVS, CDR2 FNYEAQ. CDR3 size: 16 residues. The CDR3 sequence is CASSLRLSGPYNEQFF. The CDR3 DNA reads as TGTGCCAGCAGCTTAAGGCTTTCAGGCCCCTACAATGAGCAGTTCTTC.

This clonotype has at least ten counts. V usage is TRBV24-1 and J usage is TRBJ2-1; TRBD2 matches 9 bases. J was trimmed by 3 bases and V by 4 bases; bases with no gene match: 9. Germline V CDR1 and CDR2: KGHDR, SFDVKD. This CDR3 is built from 17 residues. The CDR3 loop reads CATSDPGLAGNYNEQFF. The DNA of the CDR3 is TGTGCCACCAGTGACCCTGGGCTAGCGGGGAACTACAATGAGCAGTTCTTC.

The V gene is TRBV3-1, the J gene TRBJ2-3; 7 bases fit TRBD2. Germline-derived CDR1 and CDR2 are LGHDT and YNNKEL (reference sequence). J gave up 5 bases and V 0 bases, and 8 bases lay outside the gene matches. CDR3 length: 16 amino acids. CDR3 sequence: CASSQDLAVAGDTQYF. Written as DNA, the CDR3 is TGTGCCAGCAGCCAAGATCTTGCGGTAGCGGGAGATACGCAGTATTTT.

This clonotype was recorded many times. The chain carries TRBV7-2 and TRBJ2-7; D not resolved. Germline loops: CDR1 SGHTA, CDR2 FQGNSA. Trimming cost V 1 base and J 3 bases, with 7 bases left between them. CDR3 length equals 13 residues. CDR3 DNA: TGTGCCAGCAGCTTAGGGTTACTCTACGAGCAGTACTTC. This gives the protein CASSLGLLYEQYF. The variable domain in full, completed from reference TRBV7-2 and TRBJ2-7, reads GAGVSQSPSNKVTEKGKDVELRCDPISGHTALYWYRQSLGQGLEFLIYFQGNSAPDKSGLPSDRFSAERTGGSVSTLTIQRTQQEDSAVYLCASSLGLLYEQYFGPGTRLTVT.